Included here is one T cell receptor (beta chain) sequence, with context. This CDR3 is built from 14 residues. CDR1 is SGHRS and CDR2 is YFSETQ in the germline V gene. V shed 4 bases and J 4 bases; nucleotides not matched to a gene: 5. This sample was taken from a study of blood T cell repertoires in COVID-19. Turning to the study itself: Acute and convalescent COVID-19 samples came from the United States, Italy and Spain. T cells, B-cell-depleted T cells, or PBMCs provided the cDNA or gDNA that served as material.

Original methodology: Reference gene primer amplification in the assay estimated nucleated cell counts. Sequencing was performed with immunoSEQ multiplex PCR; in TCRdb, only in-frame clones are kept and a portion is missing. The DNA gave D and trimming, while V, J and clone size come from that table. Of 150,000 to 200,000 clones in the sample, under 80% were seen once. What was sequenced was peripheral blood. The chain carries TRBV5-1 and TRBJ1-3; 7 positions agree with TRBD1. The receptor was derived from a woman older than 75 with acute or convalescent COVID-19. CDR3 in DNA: TGCGCCAGCAGCGCGGGGACAGCAGGAAACACCATATATTTT. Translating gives CASSAGTAGNTIYF.